Below, 8 T cell receptor beta chains from the same sample are listed, as sequenced in a study of blood T cell repertoires in COVID-19. TCRdb keeps only in-frame clones here, not all; method: immunoSEQ multiplex PCR. Among some 48,000 clones, roughly 90% were seen once, and the ten largest hold less than 2.5%. The sequenced sample consisted of peripheral blood. These receptor sequences come from a human donor in a cohort sampled during active COVID-19.

The rearrangement links TRBV7-2 to TRBJ1-5, with D uncertain. V was shortened by 1 base and J by 10 bases, with 17 bases between the two germline ends. The germline V gene has CDR1 SGHTA and CDR2 FQGNSA. The CDR3 extends over 15 amino acids. This chain's CDR3 is CASSLDSSGVYPQHF. The CDR3 DNA follows: TGTGCCAGCAGCTTAGATTCGAGCGGGGTGTATCCCCAGCATTTT.

The CDR3 reads CATSRAGGGNQPQHF. CDR3 nucleotides: TGTGCCACCAGCAGGGCTGGGGGCGGCAATCAGCCCCAGCATTTT. This chain uses TRBV15 with TRBJ1-5, with D possibly being TRBD1 (6 bases). The CDR3 spans 15 residues. In germline, CDR1 is LNHNV, CDR2 YYDKDF (reference sequence). Trimming shortened V by 3 bases and J by 2 bases, and 11 bases separated the two germline ends.

Comments on this clone: Other DNA sequences in the sample encode the same CDR3. This chain connects TRBV29-1 to TRBJ1-1; D remains ambiguous. The germline V gene has CDR1 SQVTM and CDR2 ANQGSEA. The V end was cut by 3 bases, the J end by 6 bases, with 8 bases between. This CDR3 has 11 residues. For the CDR3, the DNA is TGCAGCGTTGACAGGTTCCCTGAAGCTTTCTTT. Translated: CSVDRFPEAFF.

The chain uses TRBV6-1 and TRBJ1-4; D gene unclear. From germline, CDR1 is MNHNS and CDR2 SASEGT. Trimming cost V 2 bases and J 7 bases, with 17 bases left between them. The CDR3 spans 16 residues. The CDR3 reads CASSEISGRGGEKLFF. The DNA of the CDR3 is TGTGCCAGCAGTGAAATTTCTGGTAGAGGTGGTGAAAAACTGTTTTTT.

This chain links TRBV5-1 with TRBJ1-2, with a possible D match to TRBD1 (5 bases). This CDR3 contains 14 residues. CDR1 is SGHRS and CDR2 is YFSETQ in the germline V gene. Trimming removed 0 bases from V and 7 bases from J, with 13 bases in between. CDR3 nucleotide sequence: TGCGCCAGCAGCTTGGAGGGGACTCCGGGTGGCTACACCTTC. Its protein product is CASSLEGTPGGYTF.

The genes are TRBV7-2 and TRBJ2-3, with 12 bases aligning to TRBD2. Germline CDR1 and CDR2: SGHTA and FQGNSA. The CDR3 is 21 residues long. V gave up 0 bases and J gave up 3 bases; unmatched junction bases: 16. CDR3 residues: CASSLAVLAGGILEGTDTQYF. In nucleotides, the CDR3 is TGTGCCAGCAGCTTAGCGGTACTAGCGGGGGGTATTTTGGAGGGAACAGATACGCAGTATTTT.

The rearrangement uses TRBV11-3 and TRBJ2-1; 11 nucleotides align to TRBD1. J gave up 8 bases and V 5 bases, and 11 bases lay outside the gene matches. The CDR3 spans 16 residues. Germline CDR1 reads SGHNT; CDR2 reads YENEEA. In DNA form, the CDR3 reads TGTGCCAGCAGCCAAATGGCAGGACAGGGGGCCTATGAGCAGTTCTTC. Protein sequence: CASSQMAGQGAYEQFF.

The table lists this clone with a few counts. The chain uses TRBV7-9 and TRBJ2-2; a possible D gene is TRBD2 (5 bases). Trimming removed 4 bases from V and 5 bases from J, with 14 bases in between. The V gene's germline CDR1 is SEHNR and CDR2 FQNEAQ (reference sequence). The CDR3 consists of 15 residues. CDR3 in amino acids: CASSSRFPGTGELFF. DNA for the CDR3: TGTGCCAGCAGCTCCAGGTTCCCGGGGACCGGGGAGCTGTTTTTT.